The 7 T cell receptor beta chains below all came from one sample that was sequenced in a study of shared clonotypes between healthy human individuals. Profiled with immunoSEQ multiplex PCR; TCRdb holds only in-frame clones, not every one. The data contain 470,000 or so clones, approximately 81% of them singletons. Sequenced material: PBMCs. The receptors originated from a woman between 35 and 50 years old in good health. Some clones in this sample may be carry-over from other donors' samples.

This sequence joins TRBV9 and TRBJ1-1; no reliable D call. The CDR3 is 13 amino acids. V gave up 3 bases and J gave up 0 bases, with 6 bases separating them. CDR1 SGDLS and CDR2 YYNGEE come from the germline V gene. The CDR3 DNA reads TGTGCCAGCAGCGCTATCTTGAACACTGAAGCTTTCTTT. Translation gives CASSAILNTEAFF.

The table lists this clone with a few counts. This chain connects TRBV11-1 to TRBJ1-1; D unclear. CDR1 is SGHAT and CDR2 is FQDESV in the germline V gene (reference sequence). Trimming removed 5 bases from V and 1 base from J, with 11 bases in between. The CDR3 is 14 amino acids. The chain's CDR3 is CASSPGRWNTEAFF. DNA of the CDR3: TGTGCCAGCAGCCCCGGACGGTGGAACACTGAAGCTTTCTTT. Using reference TRBV11-1 and TRBJ1-1 for the parts outside the CDR3, the full variable domain is EAEVAQSPRYKITEKSQAVAFWCDPISGHATLYWYRQILGQGPELLVQFQDESVVDDSQLPKDRFSAERLKGVDSTLKIQPAELGDSAMYLCASSPGRWNTEAFFGQGTRLTVV.

This sequence joins TRBV6-5 and TRBJ1-1; D gene uncertain. This CDR3 has 13 amino acids. Germline-derived CDR1 and CDR2 are MNHEY and SVGAGI. Trimming took off 5 bases at V and 5 bases at J, with 12 bases between the two ends. For the CDR3, the DNA is TGTGCCAGCAGTCCCCCAGAGGTGACTGAAGCTTTCTTT. It is translated as CASSPPEVTEAFF.

The J gene is TRBJ1-1, the V gene TRBV5-4; D is unclear. V lost 4 bases, J lost 9 bases, and 10 bases lay in between. The CDR3 has 11 amino acids. The germline CDR1 and CDR2 sequences are SGHNT and YYREEE (reference sequence). The CDR3 bases are TGTGCCAGCAGCACCGGTCCCCAAGCTTTCTTT. This gives the protein CASSTGPQAFF. Full variable domain (rest looked up from reference TRBV5-4 and TRBJ1-1): ETGVTQSPTHLIKTRGQQVTLRCSSQSGHNTVSWYQQALGQGPQFIFQYYREEENGRGNFPPRFSGLQFPNYSSELNVNALELDDSALYLCASSTGPQAFFGQGTRLTVV.

The chain is built from TRBV18 and TRBJ2-1, with TRBD1 matching 7 bases. Trimming took 1 base from V and 1 from J; bases not matched to a gene: 10. CDR1 KGHSH and CDR2 LQKENI come from the germline V gene. There are 18 residues in the CDR3. The CDR3 reads CASSPLQQGWGSYNEQFF. Written as DNA, the CDR3 is TGTGCCAGCTCACCACTCCAACAGGGGTGGGGATCCTACAATGAGCAGTTCTTC. Drawing the rest from reference TRBV18 and TRBJ2-1, the complete variable domain is NAGVMQNPRHLVRRRGQEARLRCSPMKGHSHVYWYRQLPEEGLKFMVYLQKENIIDESGMPKERFSAEFPKEGPSILRIQQVVRGDSAAYFCASSPLQQGWGSYNEQFFGPGTRLTVL.

V gene TRBV7-9 combines with J gene TRBJ1-3; 7 bases map to TRBD1. Germline CDR1 reads SEHNR; CDR2 reads FQNEAQ (reference sequence). The CDR3 runs to 13 residues. Trimming took 5 bases from V and 9 from J; bases not matched to a gene: 7. The CDR3, as DNA: TGTGCCAGCAGCCTACAGGGGAGTAGCACCATATATTTT. Translated, it gives CASSLQGSSTIYF. Using reference TRBV7-9 and TRBJ1-3 for the parts outside the CDR3, the full variable domain is DTGVSQNPRHKITKRGQNVTFRCDPISEHNRLYWYRQTLGQGPEFLTYFQNEAQLEKSRLLSDRFSAERPKGSFSTLEIQRTEQGDSAMYLCASSLQGSSTIYFGEGSWLTVV.

This clone appeared many times. V and J are TRBV29-1 and TRBJ2-7; 10 bases fit TRBD2. The V segment lost 4 bases and the J segment 6 bases; nucleotides outside the gene matches: 12. The length of the CDR3 is 15 residues. Germline assignment: CDR1 SQVTM and CDR2 ANQGSEA. CDR3 bases: TGCAGCGTTGGGAGCGCTAGCGGGAGTCTCGCCGAGCAGTACTTC. Translating gives CSVGSASGSLAEQYF.